This T cell receptor (beta chain) derives from a study of T-cell memory formation after mild COVID-19. TCRdb ran MiXCR on the 5' RACE reads and lists one entry per CDR3 protein. Of around 100,000 distinct CDR3 sequences in the sample, over 20% are singletons; the top ten hold approximately 41%. This receptor was identified in a man between 18 and 29 years old who had mild COVID-19 (a few samples of this study predate the infection). Cell type and time point are not known. The sequenced material came from PBMCs or a T cell subset sorted from them (not recorded which).

CDR3 in DNA: TGTGCCAGCAGCCCCTCACGGGGTGAAAAACTGTTTTTT. Translation: CASSPSRGEKLFF. The rearrangement links TRBV9 to TRBJ1-4, with no clear D. V was cut by 4 bases and J by 7 bases, with 11 bases left in between. Germline V gene data show CDR1 as SGDLS and CDR2 as YYNGEE. The CDR3 runs to 13 residues. Based on the CDR3 plus reference TRBV9 and TRBJ1-4, the full variable domain is DSGVTQTPKHLITATGQRVTLRCSPRSGDLSVYWYQQSLDQGLQFLIQYYNGEERAKGNILERFSAQQFPDLHSELNLSSLELGDSALYFCASSPSRGEKLFFGSGTQLSVL.